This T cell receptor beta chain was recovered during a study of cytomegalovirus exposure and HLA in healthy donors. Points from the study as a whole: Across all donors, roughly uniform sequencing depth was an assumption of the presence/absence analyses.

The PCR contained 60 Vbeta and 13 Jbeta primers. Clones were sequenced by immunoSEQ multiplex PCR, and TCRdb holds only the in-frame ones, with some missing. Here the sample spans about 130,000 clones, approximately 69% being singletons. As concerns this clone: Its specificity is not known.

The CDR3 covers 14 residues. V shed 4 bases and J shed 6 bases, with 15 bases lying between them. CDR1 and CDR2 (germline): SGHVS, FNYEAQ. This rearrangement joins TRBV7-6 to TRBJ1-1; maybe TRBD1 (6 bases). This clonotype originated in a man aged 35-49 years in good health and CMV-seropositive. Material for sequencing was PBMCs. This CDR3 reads CASSSPGQFAEAFF. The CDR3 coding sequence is TGTGCCAGCAGCTCCCCCGGACAGTTCGCTGAAGCTTTCTTT.